The present T cell receptor (beta chain) was sequenced within a study of T cell repertoires in cytomegalovirus infection. In the study overall: Carrying CMV and the relevant HLA type showed in public TCR beta signatures. Broader study findings: Across the ex vivo response, the dominant clonotypes were HLA-C-restricted CMV-specific TCR beta clonotypes. Cumulated frequencies of public TCR beta families served to identify carriers of CMV plus the relevant HLA.

TCRdb recomputed calls from the reads with MiXCR, one row per CDR3 protein. The sample lists 680,000 or so distinct CDR3 sequences, about 40% occurring once. This clonotype appeared a few times. Antigen specificity is unknown. CDR3 size: 14 residues. Trimming took 4 bases from V and 5 from J; bases not matched to a gene: 4. Germline loops: CDR1 LGHDT, CDR2 YNNKEL (reference sequence). This rearrangement joins TRBV3-1 to TRBJ2-7, with TRBD2 identical over 11 bases. The source is a human donor in good health (CMV status not recorded). Some clones in this sample may be carry-over from other donors' samples. The sequencing sample was made of PBMCs. The CDR3 sequence: CASSRGLAGNEQYF. CDR3 DNA: TGTGCCAGCAGCCGAGGACTAGCGGGTAACGAGCAGTACTTC.